Listed below are T cell receptor beta chains from one sample, sequenced in a study of siplizumab effects on memory and regulatory T cells. Measured with immunoSEQ multiplex PCR; TCRdb has only the in-frame clones, and not every one. The sample contains roughly 110,000 clones, around 95% of which appear only once. The specimen sequenced was non-Treg CD4+ T cells sorted from blood. The receptor source for this set is a human donor in good health. CDR3s include the opening cysteine and the closing phenylalanine or tryptophan. D genes are given only for firm matches. Only some rows state a clone size, as once, few, many or a class for expanded clones.

V gene	D gene	J gene	clone size	CDR3 protein	CDR3 DNA
TRBV6-4	NA	TRBJ1-1	NA	CASSVGPVTEAFF	TGTGCCAGCAGTGTGGGTCCAGTCACTGAAGCTTTCTTT
TRBV28	NA	TRBJ2-1	NA	CASSQAGGPDNEQFF	TGTGCCAGCAGTCAAGCAGGGGGGCCGGACAATGAGCAGTTCTTC
TRBV6-5	NA	TRBJ1-3	NA	CASRATLSGNTIYF	TGTGCCAGCAGGGCGACTCTGTCTGGAAACACCATATATTTT
TRBV28	NA	TRBJ1-2	NA	CASSPTGAYGYTF	TGTGCCAGCAGTCCGACGGGGGCCTATGGCTACACCTTC
TRBV19	TRBD1	TRBJ1-4	NA	CASTGTGNEKLFF	TGTGCCAGTACGGGGACAGGGAATGAAAAACTGTTTTTT
TRBV11-3	TRBD2	TRBJ2-1	NA	CASSSRTSGGLWDEQFF	TGTGCCAGCAGCTCCAGGACTAGCGGGGGGCTTTGGGATGAGCAGTTCTTC
TRBV6-5	NA	TRBJ2-1	NA	CASRGPQTHNEQFF	TGTGCCAGCAGAGGTCCTCAAACCCACAATGAGCAGTTCTTC
TRBV10-1	TRBD2	TRBJ2-1	NA	CASREGSVGEQFF	TGCGCCAGCCGGGAGGGTTCTGTGGGTGAGCAGTTCTTC
TRBV6-1	NA	TRBJ1-5	NA	CASSATGTNQPQHF	TGTGCCAGCAGTGCCACCGGCACCAATCAGCCCCAGCATTTT
TRBV18	NA	TRBJ1-2	NA	CASSPPSGRGGGGYTF	TGTGCCAGCTCACCACCTAGTGGCCGGGGAGGTGGTGGCTACACCTTC
TRBV5-1	NA	TRBJ2-3	NA	CASSPRGQFTDTQYF	TGCGCCAGCAGCCCCCGAGGGCAGTTCACAGATACGCAGTATTTT
TRBV5-6	NA	TRBJ1-1	NA	CASSARGPGTTGRTEAFF	TGTGCCAGCAGCGCGAGGGGACCCGGGACCACAGGTAGGACTGAAGCTTTCTTT
TRBV6-5	TRBD1	TRBJ1-1	NA	CASRGTGAEAFF	TGTGCCAGCAGGGGGACAGGCGCTGAAGCTTTCTTT
TRBV7-3	TRBD2	TRBJ2-3	NA	CASSLGLAGDTQYF	TGTGCCAGCAGCCTAGGACTAGCGGGAGATACGCAGTATTTT
TRBV23-1	NA	TRBJ2-2	NA	CASSLVREERTGELFF	TGCGCCAGCAGTCTCGTCAGGGAAGAACGCACCGGGGAGCTGTTTTTT
TRBV10-1	NA	TRBJ1-2	NA	CASSESERHYGYTF	TGCGCCAGCAGTGAGTCGGAACGGCATTATGGCTACACCTTC
TRBV4-1	NA	TRBJ2-6	once	CASRGPGANVLTF	TGCGCCAGCAGAGGACCCGGGGCCAACGTCCTGACTTTC